These 19 T cell receptor beta chains originate from one sample sequenced in a study of early T cells in non-severe SARS-CoV-2 infection. TCRdb analysed the 5' RACE reads with MiXCR anew, one entry per CDR3 protein. Found here are roughly 60,000 distinct CDR3 sequences, approximately 10% of them singletons; the top ten hold just under 3%. The input for sequencing was whole blood, taken at baseline. The receptor source for this set is an adult who was a healthcare worker with PCR-confirmed SARS-CoV-2 infection or an uninfected control (not recorded which).

Here the CDR3 reads CSARVRDGSYEQYF. The CDR3 DNA follows: TGCAGTGCTAGAGTCCGGGACGGATCCTACGAGCAGTACTTC. V usage is TRBV20-1 and J usage is TRBJ2-7; the D gene could be TRBD1 or TRBD2 (5 bases each). V lost 1 base, J lost 1 base, and 11 bases lay in between. CDR1 is DFQATT and CDR2 is SNEGSKA in the germline V gene (reference sequence). The CDR3 has 14 amino acids.

This clonotype was seen more than once but under ten times. V usage is TRBV12-3 or TRBV12-4 and J usage is TRBJ2-5; D might be TRBD2 (5 bases). The CDR3 spans 13 residues. The V gene lost 3 bases and the J gene lost 4 bases, with 9 bases spanning the gap. CDR3 sequence reads: CASSFSEGETQYF. CDR3 DNA: TGTGCCAGCAGTTTCTCTGAGGGAGAGACCCAGTACTTC.

The CDR3 nucleotides are TGTGCCAGCAGCTGGAGCCCCGGAGACCTCGAGCAGTTCTTC. Its translation is CASSWSPGDLEQFF. This chain connects TRBV7-2 to TRBJ2-1; D unresolved. The CDR3 runs 14 residues. Germline loops: CDR1 SGHTA, CDR2 FQGNSA. Trimming left V 4 bases short and J 10 bases short, with 17 bases between.

The gene calls are TRBV12-3 or TRBV12-4 and TRBJ1-5; no reliable D call. V shed 2 bases and J shed 3 bases, with 14 bases lying between them. This CDR3 is 16 amino acids long. In DNA, the CDR3 is TGTGCCAGCAGTTTAACCCCCCTGTCTCTCAATCAGCCCCAGCATTTT. This translates into CASSLTPLSLNQPQHF.

This clonotype showed up many times. This chain links TRBV15 with TRBJ2-7, with TRBD2 identical over 9 bases. CDR1 LNHNV and CDR2 YYDKDF come from the germline V gene (reference sequence). V dropped 0 bases and J dropped 2; count of bases not matched to a gene: 2. There are 15 residues in the CDR3. This CDR3 is CATSREASGAYEQYF. CDR3 nucleotides: TGTGCCACCAGCAGAGAGGCTAGCGGGGCCTACGAGCAGTACTTC.

In this sample, this clonotype turned up a few times. The chain joins TRBV6-4 to TRBJ1-1; D is perhaps TRBD1 (5 bases). The CDR3 spans 13 residues. Germline-derived CDR1 and CDR2 are MRHNA and SNTAGT. The V gene lost 3 bases and the J gene lost 4 bases, with 9 bases spanning the gap. The CDR3: CASSDRTFTEAFF. CDR3 bases: TGTGCCAGCAGTGATAGGACATTCACTGAAGCTTTCTTT.

This rearrangement joins TRBV6-6 to TRBJ2-7; the match to TRBD2 covers 11 bases. This CDR3 spans 16 amino acids. CDR1 and CDR2 (germline): MNHNY, SVGAGI (reference sequence). V trimming: 2 bases; J trimming: 0 bases; junction bases outside the gene matches: 3. The CDR3 spells CASSYASGGNSYEQYF. The CDR3 region has the DNA TGTGCCAGCAGTTACGCTAGCGGGGGGAACTCCTACGAGCAGTACTTC.

V usage is TRBV7-2 and J usage is TRBJ2-3; D may match TRBD1 or TRBD2 (5 bases each). Per the germline V gene, CDR1 is SGHTA and CDR2 is FQGNSA. V lost 5 bases and J 1 base, leaving 10 bases between the germline ends. The length of the CDR3 is 14 residues. In DNA form, the CDR3 reads TGTGCCAGCAGCGTCGGGGCCCGCACAGATACGCAGTATTTT. Protein sequence: CASSVGARTDTQYF.

The chain links TRBV6-6 to TRBJ1-2; perhaps TRBD1 as D (6 bases). The CDR3 has 16 residues. V was trimmed by 5 bases and J by 8 bases, leaving 24 bases between them. Germline V lookup: CDR1 MNHNY, CDR2 SVGAGI (reference sequence). In DNA form, the CDR3 reads TGTGCCAGCAGTCCAGACAGGCACCATCCCTCGAGGGGCTACACCTTC. It is translated as CASSPDRHHPSRGYTF.

At least ten counts were recorded for this clonotype. The J gene is TRBJ2-7, the V gene TRBV3-1; D remains unclear. Germline CDR1 and CDR2: LGHDT and YNNKEL (reference sequence). V was shortened by 2 bases and J by 4 bases, with 9 bases between the two germline ends. This CDR3 has 13 residues. The CDR3 sequence is CASSQPGDYEQYF. The DNA of the CDR3 is TGTGCCAGCAGCCAACCAGGTGATTACGAGCAGTACTTC.

The sample holds a few counts of this clonotype. V gene TRBV9 combines with J gene TRBJ2-1, with D tentatively TRBD1 (7 bases). The CDR3 has 15 residues. CDR1 SGDLS and CDR2 YYNGEE come from the germline V gene. V dropped 4 bases and J dropped 0 bases, with 11 bases sitting between them. The CDR3 sequence is CASSPRDSSYNEQFF. CDR3 coding DNA: TGTGCCAGCAGCCCGCGGGACAGCTCCTACAATGAGCAGTTCTTC. Drawing the rest from reference TRBV9 and TRBJ2-1, the complete variable domain is DSGVTQTPKHLITATGQRVTLRCSPRSGDLSVYWYQQSLDQGLQFLIQYYNGEERAKGNILERFSAQQFPDLHSELNLSSLELGDSALYFCASSPRDSSYNEQFFGPGTRLTVL.

This chain uses TRBV6-2 or TRBV6-3 with TRBJ2-2, with TRBD2 identical over 7 bases. Germline V lookup: CDR1 MNHEY, CDR2 SVGEGT. CDR3 length equals 14 residues. V gave up 6 bases and J gave up 7 bases; unmatched junction bases: 8. CDR3 amino acids: CASSRGVTHGELFF. In DNA, the CDR3 is TGTGCCAGCAGCCGGGGGGTCACCCACGGGGAGCTGTTTTTT.

The chain links TRBV9 to TRBJ2-5; D might be TRBD1 (5 bases). Looked up from germline, CDR1 is SGDLS and CDR2 is YYNGEE. Trimming removed 0 bases from V and 4 bases from J, with 7 bases in between. The CDR3 has 13 amino acids. CDR3 residues: CASSVDQGETQYF. The CDR3, as DNA: TGTGCCAGCAGCGTAGACCAGGGAGAGACCCAGTACTTC.

This clonotype was counted many times. The V gene is TRBV2, the J gene TRBJ1-1; 9 positions agree with TRBD1. CDR1 SNHLY and CDR2 FYNNEI come from the germline V gene. CDR3 length equals 14 residues. After removal of 6 bases from V and 4 bases from J, the junction contained 6 bases not matched to a gene. In nucleotides, the CDR3 is TGTGCCAGCAGGGCCCGGACAGGGGTCACTGAAGCTTTCTTT. Protein product: CASRARTGVTEAFF.

This chain connects TRBV12-3 or TRBV12-4 to TRBJ2-7; D remains unclear. Deletions cut 0 bases from V and 4 bases from J, with 10 bases between. The CDR3 has 14 amino acids. This chain's CDR3 is CASSLALGPYEQYF. The CDR3 nucleotides read TGTGCCAGCAGTTTAGCATTGGGTCCATACGAGCAGTACTTC.

The chain carries TRBV7-2 and TRBJ1-3; D uncertain. Germline assignment: CDR1 SGHTA and CDR2 FQGNSA. Trimming shortened V by 6 bases and J by 4 bases, and 16 bases separated the two germline ends. This CDR3 is 15 amino acids long. CDR3 region: CASRLTARFGNTIYF. The CDR3 DNA reads as TGTGCCAGCAGACTAACCGCAAGATTCGGAAACACCATATATTTT.

V and J are TRBV7-2 and TRBJ1-1; D is unclear. The CDR3 runs 14 residues. The V end was cut by 1 base, the J end by 0 bases, with 6 bases between. CDR1 SGHTA and CDR2 FQGNSA come from the germline V gene. CDR3 bases: TGTGCCAGCAGCTTAGAAGGGATGAACACTGAAGCTTTCTTT. Translating it yields CASSLEGMNTEAFF. The entire variable domain, with the rest obtained from reference TRBV7-2 and TRBJ1-1, is as follows: GAGVSQSPSNKVTEKGKDVELRCDPISGHTALYWYRQSLGQGLEFLIYFQGNSAPDKSGLPSDRFSAERTGGSVSTLTIQRTQQEDSAVYLCASSLEGMNTEAFFGQGTRLTVV.

The rearrangement uses TRBV28 and TRBJ2-1, with TRBD2 matching 13 bases. Germline V CDR1 and CDR2: MDHEN, SYDVKM. The CDR3 length is 16 residues. The V segment lost 6 bases and the J segment 4 bases; nucleotides outside the gene matches: 6. The CDR3 is CASSRGLAGLYNEQFF. The CDR3 bases are TGTGCCAGCAGCAGGGGACTAGCGGGGCTATACAATGAGCAGTTCTTC.

The chain has TRBV30 and TRBJ2-3; 8 nucleotides agree with TRBD2. The CDR3 contains 13 residues. CDR1 and CDR2 (germline): GTSNPN, SVGIG (reference sequence). With 8 bases clipped from V and 4 bases from J, the junction kept 8 bases outside the gene matches. CDR3 protein: CAGDRGGADTQYF. The CDR3 DNA reads as TGTGCCGGCGATCGGGGGGGCGCAGATACGCAGTATTTT.